This TCR beta chain is drawn from a study of identical twins. This clonotype was observed a few times. From the 5' RACE reads, TCRdb called clonotypes with MiXCR, one entry per CDR3 protein. This table holds approximately 230,000 distinct CDR3 sequences, over 5% found once. Germline CDR1 is SGHDT and CDR2 is YYEEEE. V was trimmed by 0 bases and J by 3 bases, leaving 9 bases between them. The CDR3 has 15 residues. The sample was also reused in another study, on T cells expressing NK-cell markers.

This sequence was found in a woman aged 18-29 years in good health. Input material: CD8+ T cells sorted from blood. The rearrangement links TRBV5-6 to TRBJ1-4; D is possibly TRBD1 (5 bases). The CDR3 DNA is TGTGCCAGCAGCTTGGGAGGGGCATCTAATGAAAAACTGTTTTTT. This codes for CASSLGGASNEKLFF.